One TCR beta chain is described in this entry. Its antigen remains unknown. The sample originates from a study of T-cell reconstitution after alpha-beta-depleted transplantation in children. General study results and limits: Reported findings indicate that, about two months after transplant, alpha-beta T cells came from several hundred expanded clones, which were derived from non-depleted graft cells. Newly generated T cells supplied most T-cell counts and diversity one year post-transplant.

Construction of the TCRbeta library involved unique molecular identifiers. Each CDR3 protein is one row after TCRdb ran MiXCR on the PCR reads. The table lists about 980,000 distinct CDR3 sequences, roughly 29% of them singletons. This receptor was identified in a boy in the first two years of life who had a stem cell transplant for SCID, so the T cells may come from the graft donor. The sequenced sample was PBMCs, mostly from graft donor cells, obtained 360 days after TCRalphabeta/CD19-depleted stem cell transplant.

DNA of the CDR3: TGTGCCAGCAGCTTGCGGACTCCGGTTCATTCACCCCTCCACTTT. As protein: CASSLRTPVHSPLHF. The rearrangement joins TRBV5-6 to TRBJ1-6, with D unclear. Looked up from germline, CDR1 is SGHDT and CDR2 is YYEEEE. V was clipped by 1 base and J by 8 bases, with 13 bases between them. The CDR3 contains 15 residues.